This T cell receptor beta chain is drawn from a study of Graves' ophthalmopathy and Graves' hyperthyroidism. The authors amplified TCR beta CDR3 regions from RNA transcripts. First-round RT-PCR relied on HTBI primers, and a second-round multiplex PCR came next. Each CDR3 protein gets one entry after TCRdb re-called the multiplex PCR reads with MiXCR. Found here are 450,000 to 600,000 distinct CDR3 sequences, about 35% of them singletons; the top ten hold about 4.1%. V was pared by 3 bases and J by 4 bases, with 18 bases of the junction left unmatched. Germline values: CDR1 SGHTA, CDR2 FQGTGA. The CDR3 spans 20 residues. In its sample, this clonotype was seen once.

The sample was peripheral blood or thyroid tissue (not recorded which). This clonotype was obtained from an adult man with Graves' hyperthyroidism. V usage is TRBV7-3 and J usage is TRBJ1-1, with 12 bases that match TRBD1. The CDR3 DNA reads TGTGCCAGCAGCTTGCGTAGTGTGGGGACAGGGGGCGCGAAGGGCACTGAAGCTTTCTTT. This codes for CASSLRSVGTGGAKGTEAFF.